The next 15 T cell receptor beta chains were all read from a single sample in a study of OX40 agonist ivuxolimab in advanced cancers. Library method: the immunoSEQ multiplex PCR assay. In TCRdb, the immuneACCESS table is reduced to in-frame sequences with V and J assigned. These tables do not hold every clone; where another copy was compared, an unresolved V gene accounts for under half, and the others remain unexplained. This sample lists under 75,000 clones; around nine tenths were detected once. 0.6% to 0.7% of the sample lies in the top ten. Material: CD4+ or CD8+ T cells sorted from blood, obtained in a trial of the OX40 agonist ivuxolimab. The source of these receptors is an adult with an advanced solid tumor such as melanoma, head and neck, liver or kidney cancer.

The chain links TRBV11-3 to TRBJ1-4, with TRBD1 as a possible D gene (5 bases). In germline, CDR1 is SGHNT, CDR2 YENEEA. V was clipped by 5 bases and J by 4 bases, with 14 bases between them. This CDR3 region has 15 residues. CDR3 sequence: CASSPTTAYNEKLFF. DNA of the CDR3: TGTGCCAGCAGCCCTACGACAGCCTATAATGAAAAACTGTTTTTT.

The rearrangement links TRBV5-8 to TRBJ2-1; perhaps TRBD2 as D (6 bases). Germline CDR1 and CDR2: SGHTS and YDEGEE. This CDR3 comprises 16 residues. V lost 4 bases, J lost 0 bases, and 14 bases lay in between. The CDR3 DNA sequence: TGTGCCAGCAGCCATGGGACTTGGAGCTCCTACAATGAGCAGTTCTTC. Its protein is CASSHGTWSSYNEQFF.

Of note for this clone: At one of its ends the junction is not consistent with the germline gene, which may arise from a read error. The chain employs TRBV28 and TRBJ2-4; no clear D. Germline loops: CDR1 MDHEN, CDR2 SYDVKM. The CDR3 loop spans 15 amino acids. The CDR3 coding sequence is TGTGCCAGCAGTTCCCGTAGATTAGCCATAAACATTCAGTACTTC. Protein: CASSSRRLAINIQYF.

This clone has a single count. The CDR3 DNA follows: TGTGCCAGCAGTTTGGACAGCCGTTTTAAGGTTTATGGCTACACCTTC. It yields the protein CASSLDSRFKVYGYTF. The chain couples TRBV27 to TRBJ1-2, with a possible D match to TRBD1 (6 bases). The CDR3 runs 16 residues. Germline V CDR1 and CDR2: MNHEY, SMNVEV (reference sequence). The germline V and J ends were trimmed by 3 bases and 5 bases, with 19 bases remaining between them.

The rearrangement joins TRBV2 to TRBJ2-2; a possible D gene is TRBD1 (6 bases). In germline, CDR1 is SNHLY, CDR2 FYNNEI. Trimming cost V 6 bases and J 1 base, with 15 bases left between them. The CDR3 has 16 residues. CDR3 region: CASRTFRGRNTGELFF. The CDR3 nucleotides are TGTGCCAGCAGGACTTTCAGGGGCAGGAACACCGGGGAGCTGTTTTTT.

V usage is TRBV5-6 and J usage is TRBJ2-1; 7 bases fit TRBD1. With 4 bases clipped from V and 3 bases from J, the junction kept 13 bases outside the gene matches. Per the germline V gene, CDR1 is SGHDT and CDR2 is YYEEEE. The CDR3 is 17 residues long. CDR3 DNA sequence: TGTGCCAGCAGCCAGATACGGGACAGATTATTCTACAATGAGCAGTTCTTC. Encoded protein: CASSQIRDRLFYNEQFF.

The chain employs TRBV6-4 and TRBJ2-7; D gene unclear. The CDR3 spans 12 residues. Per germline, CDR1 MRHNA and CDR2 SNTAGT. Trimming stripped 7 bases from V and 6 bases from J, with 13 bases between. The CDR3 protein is CASTQGSGEQYF. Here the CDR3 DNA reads TGTGCCAGCACTCAAGGGTCAGGCGAGCAGTACTTC.

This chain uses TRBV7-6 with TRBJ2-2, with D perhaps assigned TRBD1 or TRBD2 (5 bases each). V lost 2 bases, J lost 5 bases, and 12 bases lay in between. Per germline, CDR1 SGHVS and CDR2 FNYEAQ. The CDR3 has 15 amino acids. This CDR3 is CASSLSGTGTGELFF. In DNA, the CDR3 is TGTGCCAGCAGCTTATCAGGGACGGGGACCGGGGAGCTGTTTTTT.

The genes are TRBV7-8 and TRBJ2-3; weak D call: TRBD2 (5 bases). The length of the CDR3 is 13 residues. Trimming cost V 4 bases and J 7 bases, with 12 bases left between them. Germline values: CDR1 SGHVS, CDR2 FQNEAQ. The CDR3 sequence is CASSSSLGNTQYF. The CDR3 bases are TGTGCCAGCAGCTCTAGCCTCGGGAATACGCAGTATTTT.

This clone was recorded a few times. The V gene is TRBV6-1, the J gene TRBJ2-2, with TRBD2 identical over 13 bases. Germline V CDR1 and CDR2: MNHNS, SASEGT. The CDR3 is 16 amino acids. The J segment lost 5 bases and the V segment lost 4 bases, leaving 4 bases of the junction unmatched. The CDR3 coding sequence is TGTGCCAGCAGTGGACTAGCGGGAGGTCGAACCGGGGAGCTGTTTTTT. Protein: CASSGLAGGRTGELFF.

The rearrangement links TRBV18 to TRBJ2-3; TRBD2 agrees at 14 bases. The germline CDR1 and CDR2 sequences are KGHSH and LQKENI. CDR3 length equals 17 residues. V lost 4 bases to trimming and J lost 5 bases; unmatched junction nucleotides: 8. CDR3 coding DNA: TGTGCCAGCTCACGATCGACTAGCGGGAGGGCCTTAGATACGCAGTATTTT. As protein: CASSRSTSGRALDTQYF.

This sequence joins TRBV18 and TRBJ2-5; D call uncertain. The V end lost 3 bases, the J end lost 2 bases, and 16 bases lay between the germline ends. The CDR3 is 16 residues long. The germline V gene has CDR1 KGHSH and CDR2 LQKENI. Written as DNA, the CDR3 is TGTGCCAGCTCACCCCTTAGCTCTAATCCACAAGAGACCCAGTACTTC. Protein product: CASSPLSSNPQETQYF.

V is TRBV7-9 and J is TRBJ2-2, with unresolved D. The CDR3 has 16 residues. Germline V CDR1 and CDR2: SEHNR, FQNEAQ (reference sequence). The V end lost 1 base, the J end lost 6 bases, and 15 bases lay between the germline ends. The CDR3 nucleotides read TGTGCCAGCAGCTTAGAGATTTCGCCTCGTGCCGGGGAGCTGTTTTTT. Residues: CASSLEISPRAGELFF.

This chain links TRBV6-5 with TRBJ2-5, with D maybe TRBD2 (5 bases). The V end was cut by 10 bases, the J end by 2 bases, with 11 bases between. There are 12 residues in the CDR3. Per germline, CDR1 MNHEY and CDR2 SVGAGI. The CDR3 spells CATSQRQETQYF. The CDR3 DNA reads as TGTGCCACCTCTCAGCGGCAAGAGACCCAGTACTTC.

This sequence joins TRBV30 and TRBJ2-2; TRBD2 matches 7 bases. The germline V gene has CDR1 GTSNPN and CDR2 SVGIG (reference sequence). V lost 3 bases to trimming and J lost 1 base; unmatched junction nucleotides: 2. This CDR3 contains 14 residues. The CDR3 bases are TGTGCCTGGAGCGGACTAGTGAACACCGGGGAGCTGTTTTTT. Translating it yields CAWSGLVNTGELFF.